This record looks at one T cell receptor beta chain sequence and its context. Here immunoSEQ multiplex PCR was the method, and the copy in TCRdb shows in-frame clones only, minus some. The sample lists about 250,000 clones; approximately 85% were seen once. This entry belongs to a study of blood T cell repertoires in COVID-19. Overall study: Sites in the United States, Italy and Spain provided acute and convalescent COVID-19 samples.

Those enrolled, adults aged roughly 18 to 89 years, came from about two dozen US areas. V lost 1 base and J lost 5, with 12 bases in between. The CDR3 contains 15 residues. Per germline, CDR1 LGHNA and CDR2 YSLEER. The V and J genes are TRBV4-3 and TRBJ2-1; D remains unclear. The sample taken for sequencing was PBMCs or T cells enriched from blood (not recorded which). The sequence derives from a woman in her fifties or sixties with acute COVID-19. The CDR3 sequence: CASSQVIVTNNEQFF. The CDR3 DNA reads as TGCGCCAGCAGCCAAGTGATCGTTACAAACAATGAGCAGTTCTTC.